This T cell receptor (beta chain) comes out of a study of blood T cells in healthy people across ages. The sample providers were healthy Caucasian people from Russia, aged about 6 to 95. A second PCR of about 7 to 12 cycles used a sample-barcoded 5' primer and a J-beta primer mix. The yield of each sample was at least 2.5 million CDR3-containing paired-end reads. One entry per CDR3 protein results from TCRdb running MiXCR on the 5' RACE reads. The sample carries about 580,000 distinct CDR3 sequences, more than 45% recorded once. The germline V gene has CDR1 MNHNY and CDR2 SVGAGI (reference sequence). Between the trimmed V and J ends, which lost 6 bases and 4 bases, there was a span of 10 bases. The CDR3 length is 13 residues.

The chain links TRBV6-6 to TRBJ1-3; D is perhaps TRBD1 (5 bases). This receptor was obtained from an elderly man in good health. The sequencing sample was made of blood. As DNA, the CDR3 is TGTGCCAGCAGCCAGGGAACCGGAAACACCATATATTTT. Its translation is CASSQGTGNTIYF.